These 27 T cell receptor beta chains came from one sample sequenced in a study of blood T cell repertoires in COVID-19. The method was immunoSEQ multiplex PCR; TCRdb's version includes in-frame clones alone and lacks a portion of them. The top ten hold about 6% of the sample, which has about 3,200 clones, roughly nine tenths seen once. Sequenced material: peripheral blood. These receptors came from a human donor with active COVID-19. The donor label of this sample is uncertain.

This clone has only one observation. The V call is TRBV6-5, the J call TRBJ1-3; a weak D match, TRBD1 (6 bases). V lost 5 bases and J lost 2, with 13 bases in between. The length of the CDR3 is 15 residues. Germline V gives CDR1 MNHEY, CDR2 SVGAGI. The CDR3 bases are TGTGCCAGCAGTACATTACAGGGTACTGGAAACACCATATATTTT. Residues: CASSTLQGTGNTIYF.

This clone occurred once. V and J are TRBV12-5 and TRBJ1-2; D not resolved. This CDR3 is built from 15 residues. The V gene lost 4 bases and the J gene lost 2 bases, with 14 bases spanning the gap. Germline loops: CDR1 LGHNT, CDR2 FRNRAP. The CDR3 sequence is CASGYEGSPNYGYTF. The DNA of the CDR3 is TGTGCTAGTGGTTATGAGGGCAGCCCCAACTATGGCTACACCTTC.

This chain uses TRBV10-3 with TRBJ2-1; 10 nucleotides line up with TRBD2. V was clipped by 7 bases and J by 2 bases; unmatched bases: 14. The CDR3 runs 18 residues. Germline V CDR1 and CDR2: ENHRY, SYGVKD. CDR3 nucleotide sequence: TGTGCCATCACCGAGAAAATAGCGGGAGGTCCCCCCTACAATGAGCAGTTCTTC. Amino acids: CAITEKIAGGPPYNEQFF.

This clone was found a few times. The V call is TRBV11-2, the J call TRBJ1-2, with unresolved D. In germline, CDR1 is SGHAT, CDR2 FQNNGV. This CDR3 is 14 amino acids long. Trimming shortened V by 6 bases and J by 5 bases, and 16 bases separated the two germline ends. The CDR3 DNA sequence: TGTGCCAGCAGAGCCGGGTCCCTCGGGTATGGCTACACCTTC. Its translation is CASRAGSLGYGYTF.

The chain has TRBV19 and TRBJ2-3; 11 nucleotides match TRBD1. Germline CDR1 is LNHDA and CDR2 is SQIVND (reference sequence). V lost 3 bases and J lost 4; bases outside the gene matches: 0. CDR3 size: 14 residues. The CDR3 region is CASSMGQGADTQYF. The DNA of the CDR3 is TGTGCCAGTAGTATGGGACAGGGGGCAGATACGCAGTATTTT.

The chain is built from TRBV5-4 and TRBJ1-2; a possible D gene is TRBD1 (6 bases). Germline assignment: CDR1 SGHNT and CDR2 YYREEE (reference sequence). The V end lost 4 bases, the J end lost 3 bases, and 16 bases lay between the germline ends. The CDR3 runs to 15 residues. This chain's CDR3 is CASSPRTDSYYGYTF. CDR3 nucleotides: TGTGCCAGCAGCCCAAGGACAGATTCCTACTATGGCTACACCTTC.

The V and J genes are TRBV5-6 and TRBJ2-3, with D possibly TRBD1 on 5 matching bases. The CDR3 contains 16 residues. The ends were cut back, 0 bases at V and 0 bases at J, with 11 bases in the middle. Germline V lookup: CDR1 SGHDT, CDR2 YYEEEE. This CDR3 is CASSLVDTWSTDTQYF. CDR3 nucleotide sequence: TGTGCCAGCAGCTTGGTGGACACGTGGAGCACAGATACGCAGTATTTT.

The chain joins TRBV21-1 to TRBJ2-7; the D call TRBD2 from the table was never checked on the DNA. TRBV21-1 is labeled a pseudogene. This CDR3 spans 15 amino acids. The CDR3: CARSCGGIKSYEQYV. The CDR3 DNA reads TGTGCCAGAAGTTGTGGAGGGATCAAATCCTACGAGCAGTACGTC.

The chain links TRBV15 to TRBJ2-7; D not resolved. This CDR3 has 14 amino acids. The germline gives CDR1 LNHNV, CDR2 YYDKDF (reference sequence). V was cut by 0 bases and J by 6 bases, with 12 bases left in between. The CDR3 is CATSRDPGFFEQYF. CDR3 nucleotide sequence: TGTGCCACCAGCAGAGATCCCGGGTTTTTCGAGCAGTACTTC.

CDR3 DNA: TGTGCCAGCAGTCGAATTACAGGGATTAATGAAAAACTGTTTTTT. The encoded protein is CASSRITGINEKLFF. The chain couples TRBV27 to TRBJ1-4, with D perhaps TRBD1 (6 bases). CDR3 length equals 15 residues. CDR1 and CDR2 from the germline V gene are MNHEY and SMNVEV (reference sequence). Trimming pared 5 bases from V and 4 bases from J, leaving 14 bases between.

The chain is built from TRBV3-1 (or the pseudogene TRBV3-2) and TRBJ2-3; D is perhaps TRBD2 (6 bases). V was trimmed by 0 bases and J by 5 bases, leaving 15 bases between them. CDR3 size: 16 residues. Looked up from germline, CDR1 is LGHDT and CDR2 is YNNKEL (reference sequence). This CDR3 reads CASSQDAGPRGDTQYF. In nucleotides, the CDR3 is TGTGCCAGCAGCCAAGATGCGGGACCGAGGGGAGATACGCAGTATTTT.

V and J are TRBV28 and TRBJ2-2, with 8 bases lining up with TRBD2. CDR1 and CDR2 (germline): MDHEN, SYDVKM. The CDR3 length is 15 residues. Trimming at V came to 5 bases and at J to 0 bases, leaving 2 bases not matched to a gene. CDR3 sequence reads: CASSPLAANTGELFF. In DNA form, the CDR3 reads TGTGCCAGCAGTCCACTAGCGGCGAACACCGGGGAGCTGTTTTTT.

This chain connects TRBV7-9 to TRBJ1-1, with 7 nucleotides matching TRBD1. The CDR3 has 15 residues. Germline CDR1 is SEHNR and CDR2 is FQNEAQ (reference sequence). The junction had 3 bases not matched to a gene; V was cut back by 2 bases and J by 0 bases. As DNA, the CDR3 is TGTGCCAGCAGCTTAAGGACAGGAGTGAACACTGAAGCTTTCTTT. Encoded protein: CASSLRTGVNTEAFF.

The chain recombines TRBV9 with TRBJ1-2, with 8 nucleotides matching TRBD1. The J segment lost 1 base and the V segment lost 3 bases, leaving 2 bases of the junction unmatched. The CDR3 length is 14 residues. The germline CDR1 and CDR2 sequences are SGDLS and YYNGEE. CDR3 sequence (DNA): TGTGCCAGCAGCGACGGACAGGGTAACTATGGCTACACCTTC. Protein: CASSDGQGNYGYTF. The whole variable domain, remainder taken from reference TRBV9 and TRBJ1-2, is DSGVTQTPKHLITATGQRVTLRCSPRSGDLSVYWYQQSLDQGLQFLIQYYNGEERAKGNILERFSAQQFPDLHSELNLSSLELGDSALYFCASSDGQGNYGYTFGSGTRLTVV.

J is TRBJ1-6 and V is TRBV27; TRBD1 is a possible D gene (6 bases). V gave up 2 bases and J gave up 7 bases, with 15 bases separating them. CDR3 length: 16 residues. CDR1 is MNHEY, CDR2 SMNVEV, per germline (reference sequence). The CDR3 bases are TGTGCCAGCAGTTTAGCAGGGGTTCCGCGGAATTCACCCCTCCACTTT. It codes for CASSLAGVPRNSPLHF.

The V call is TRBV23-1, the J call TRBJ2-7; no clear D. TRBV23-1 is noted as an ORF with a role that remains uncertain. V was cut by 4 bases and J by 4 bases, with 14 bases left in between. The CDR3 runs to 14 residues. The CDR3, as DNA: TGCGCCAGCAGTCCTTCCGCCCCGGGTTACGAGCAGTACGTC. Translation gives CASSPSAPGYEQYV.

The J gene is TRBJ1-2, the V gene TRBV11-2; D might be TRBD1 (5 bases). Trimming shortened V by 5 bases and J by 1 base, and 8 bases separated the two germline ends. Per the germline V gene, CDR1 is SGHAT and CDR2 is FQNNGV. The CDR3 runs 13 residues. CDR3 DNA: TGTGCCAGCAGCAAAGACAGTAACTATGGCTACACCTTC. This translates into CASSKDSNYGYTF.

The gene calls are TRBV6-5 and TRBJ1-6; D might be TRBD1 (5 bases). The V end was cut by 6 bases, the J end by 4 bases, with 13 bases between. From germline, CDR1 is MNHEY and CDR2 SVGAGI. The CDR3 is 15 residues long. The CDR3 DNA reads TGTGCCAGCAGGGCGGGGACTCGATATAATTCACCCCTCCACTTT. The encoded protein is CASRAGTRYNSPLHF.

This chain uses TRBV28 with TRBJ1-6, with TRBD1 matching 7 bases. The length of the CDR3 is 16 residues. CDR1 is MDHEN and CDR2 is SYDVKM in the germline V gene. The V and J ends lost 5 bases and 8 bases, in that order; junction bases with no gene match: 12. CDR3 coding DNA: TGTGCCAGCAGTCCCGACAGGGACGCCTCGTATTCACCCCTCCACTTT. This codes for CASSPDRDASYSPLHF. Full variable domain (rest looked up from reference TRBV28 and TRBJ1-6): DVKVTQSSRYLVKRTGEKVFLECVQDMDHENMFWYRQDPGLGLRLIYFSYDVKMKEKGDIPEGYSVSREKKERFSLILESASTNQTSMYLCASSPDRDASYSPLHFGNGTRLTVT.

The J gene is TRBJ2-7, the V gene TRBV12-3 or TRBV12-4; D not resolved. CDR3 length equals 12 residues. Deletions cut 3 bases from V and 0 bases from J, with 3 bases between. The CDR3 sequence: CASSFHSYEQYF. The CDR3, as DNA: TGTGCCAGCAGTTTCCACTCCTACGAGCAGTACTTC.

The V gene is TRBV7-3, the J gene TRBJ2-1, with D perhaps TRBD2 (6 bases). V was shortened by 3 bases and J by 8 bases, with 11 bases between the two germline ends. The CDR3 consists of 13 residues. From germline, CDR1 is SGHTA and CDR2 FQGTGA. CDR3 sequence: CASSFSSVDEQFF. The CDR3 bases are TGTGCCAGCAGCTTTTCTAGCGTGGATGAGCAGTTCTTC.

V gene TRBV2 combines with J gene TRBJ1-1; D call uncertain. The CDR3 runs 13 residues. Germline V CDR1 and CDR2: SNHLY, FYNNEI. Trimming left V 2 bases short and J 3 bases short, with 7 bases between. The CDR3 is CASSEFGDTEAFF. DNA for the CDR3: TGTGCCAGCAGTGAATTTGGAGACACTGAAGCTTTCTTT.

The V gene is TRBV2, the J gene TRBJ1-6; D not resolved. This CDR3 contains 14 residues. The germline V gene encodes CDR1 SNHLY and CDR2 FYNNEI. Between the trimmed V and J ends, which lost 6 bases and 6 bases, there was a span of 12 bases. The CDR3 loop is CASRSRLFNSPLHF. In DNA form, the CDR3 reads TGTGCCAGCAGATCGAGGTTATTTAATTCACCCCTCCACTTT.

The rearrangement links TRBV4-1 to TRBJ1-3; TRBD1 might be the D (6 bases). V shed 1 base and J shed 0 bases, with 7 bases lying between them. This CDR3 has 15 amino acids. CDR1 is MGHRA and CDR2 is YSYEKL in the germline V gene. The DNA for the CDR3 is TGCGCCAGCAGCCAAGTACAGGGCTCTGGAAACACCATATATTTT. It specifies CASSQVQGSGNTIYF.

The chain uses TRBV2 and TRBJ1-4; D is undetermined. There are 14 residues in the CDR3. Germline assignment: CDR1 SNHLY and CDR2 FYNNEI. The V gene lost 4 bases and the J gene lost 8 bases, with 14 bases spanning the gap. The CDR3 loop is CASSGGLSREKLFF. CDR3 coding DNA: TGTGCCAGCAGTGGAGGCCTTAGTAGGGAAAAACTGTTTTTT.

The CDR3 nucleotides read TGTGCCAGCAGCTCCTACCCAGGAACTGAAGCTTTCTTT. Protein product: CASSSYPGTEAFF. The chain combines TRBV5-4 with TRBJ1-1; D not certain. The V end lost 3 bases, the J end lost 5 bases, and 11 bases lay between the germline ends. Per germline, CDR1 SGHNT and CDR2 YYREEE (reference sequence). This CDR3 has 13 amino acids.

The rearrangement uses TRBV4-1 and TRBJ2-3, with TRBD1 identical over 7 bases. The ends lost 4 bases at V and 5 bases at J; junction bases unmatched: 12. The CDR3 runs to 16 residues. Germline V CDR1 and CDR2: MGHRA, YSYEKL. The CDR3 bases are TGCGCCAGCAGCCGATCAGGGGGAACCCCGGGAGATACGCAGTATTTT. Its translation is CASSRSGGTPGDTQYF.